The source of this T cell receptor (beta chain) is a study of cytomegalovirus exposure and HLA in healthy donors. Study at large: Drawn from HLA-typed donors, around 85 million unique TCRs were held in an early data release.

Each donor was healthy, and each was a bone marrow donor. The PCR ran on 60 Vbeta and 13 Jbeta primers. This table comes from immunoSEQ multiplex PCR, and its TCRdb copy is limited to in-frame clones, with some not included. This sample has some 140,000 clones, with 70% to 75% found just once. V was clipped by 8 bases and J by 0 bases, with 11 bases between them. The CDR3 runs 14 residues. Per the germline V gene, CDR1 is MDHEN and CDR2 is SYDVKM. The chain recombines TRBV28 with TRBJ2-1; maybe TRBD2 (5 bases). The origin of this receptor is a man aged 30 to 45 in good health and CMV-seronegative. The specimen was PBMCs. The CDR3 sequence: CASYGVSSYNEQFF. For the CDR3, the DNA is TGTGCCAGCTACGGGGTCAGCTCCTACAATGAGCAGTTCTTC.